This TCR beta chain originates from a study of CD8 T cells in Susac syndrome. It was with random hexamers that about 0.45 to 1 ug RNA was reverse transcribed. Amplification of the TCR beta CDR3 was carried out by immunoSEQ multiplex PCR, which spanned a total of 54 Vbeta and 13 Jbeta segments. In TCRdb, the immunoSEQ multiplex PCR reads were re-called with MiXCR into one record per CDR3 protein. The sample holds under 200,000 distinct CDR3 sequences, approximately 95% seen once. The V and J ends lost 4 bases and 13 bases, in that order; junction bases with no gene match: 2. CDR1 is SEHNR and CDR2 is FQNEAQ in the germline V gene (reference sequence). This CDR3 has 11 amino acids. A remark on this clonotype: Antigen: not known.

General study points: Acknowledgment was made by the study that its TCR sequencing and HLA analysis involved a relatively small number of individuals.

Sequencing of TCR beta, carried out with a high-throughput approach, was applied to CD8+ and CD4+ T cells from the blood. Relapsing-remitting disease, either stable or active, was present in the multiple sclerosis controls, who were treatment-naive patients. The chain joins TRBV7-9 to TRBJ2-1; 9 positions match TRBD1. This clonotype was obtained from a human donor with multiple sclerosis. Material for sequencing was CD8+ T cells from PBMCs. CDR3 nucleotide sequence: TGTGCCAGCAGCTCGGGACAGGGACAGTTCTTC. Protein product: CASSSGQGQFF.